The clone carrying this T cell receptor (beta chain) came up once. The antigen is unknown. V lost 3 bases and J lost 3, with 10 bases in between. Germline CDR1 is SGHTS and CDR2 is YDEGEE. The CDR3 is 13 amino acids. This entry is derived from a study of cytomegalovirus exposure and HLA in healthy donors. The primer mix had 60 Vbeta and 13 Jbeta primers. Libraries were prepared by immunoSEQ multiplex PCR; TCRdb keeps only in-frame clonotypes and omits some of them. The sample has about 150,000 clones; about 64% are singletons. General study points: In a later analysis, DRB1 alleles had the most associated TCRs; HLA-C alleles the fewest. Across donors, sequencing depth was assumed by presence/absence analyses to be roughly uniform.

This receptor was identified in a woman aged 55-69 years in good health and CMV-seropositive. Material for sequencing was PBMCs. The chain couples TRBV5-8 to TRBJ2-7; D perhaps matches TRBD2 (6 bases). The CDR3 nucleotides are TGTGCCAGCAGCTCTTACGGGAGCTACGAGCAGTACTTC. It codes for CASSSYGSYEQYF.